These T cell receptor beta chains were read from a single sample in a study of regulatory T cells in long-lasting Graves disease. MiXCR, run by TCRdb on the multiplex PCR reads, gives a single entry per CDR3 protein. The sample lists 400,000 to 450,000 distinct CDR3 sequences; about 25% were seen once. Specimen: peripheral blood mononuclear cells (PBMCs), collected when the disease was refractory, from a patient treated with antithyroid drugs. All receptors derive from a female donor with Graves disease. CDR3s include the opening cysteine and the closing phenylalanine or tryptophan. Each record gives: V gene, J gene, D gene, CDR3 length, CDR3 protein. The D gene is left open where the match is weak.

v_call: TRBV30; j_call: TRBJ1-5; d_call: TRBD1; cdr3_length: 14; cdr3_aa: CAWSYGQGNQPQHF
v_call: TRBV5-1; j_call: TRBJ2-2; d_call: -; cdr3_length: 14; cdr3_aa: CASSRTTETGELFF
v_call: TRBV3-1; j_call: TRBJ2-2; d_call: -; cdr3_length: 12; cdr3_aa: CASSQDRGELFF
v_call: TRBV7-3; j_call: TRBJ2-7; d_call: -; cdr3_length: 13; cdr3_aa: CASSPSTSYEQYF
v_call: TRBV7-8; j_call: TRBJ2-7; d_call: -; cdr3_length: 13; cdr3_aa: CASSNAALDEQYF
v_call: TRBV29-1; j_call: TRBJ1-1; d_call: -; cdr3_length: 10; cdr3_aa: CSGANTEAFF
v_call: TRBV10-2; j_call: TRBJ2-2; d_call: TRBD2; cdr3_length: 16; cdr3_aa: CASTSTSWVSGGELFF
v_call: TRBV20-1; j_call: TRBJ1-1; d_call: -; cdr3_length: 14; cdr3_aa: CSARDGRPNTEAFF
v_call: TRBV5-1; j_call: TRBJ1-1; d_call: TRBD1; cdr3_length: 17; cdr3_aa: CASSLGTGGDVGSEAFF
v_call: TRBV4-1; j_call: TRBJ2-6; d_call: -; cdr3_length: 14; cdr3_aa: CASRHVPGANVLTF
v_call: TRBV28; j_call: TRBJ2-3; d_call: -; cdr3_length: 15; cdr3_aa: CASSFGGLATDTQYF
v_call: TRBV7-9; j_call: TRBJ2-7; d_call: TRBD1; cdr3_length: 14; cdr3_aa: CASSLRTGDELQYF
v_call: TRBV6-1; j_call: TRBJ1-5; d_call: -; cdr3_length: 22; cdr3_aa: CASSPWNSAAYPALGWSQPQHF
v_call: TRBV6-1; j_call: TRBJ2-7; d_call: TRBD1; cdr3_length: 13; cdr3_aa: CASSMTGVNEQYF
v_call: TRBV7-2; j_call: TRBJ1-3; d_call: -; cdr3_length: 16; cdr3_aa: CASSLASVGSGNTIYF
v_call: TRBV7-2; j_call: TRBJ1-3; d_call: -; cdr3_length: 15; cdr3_aa: CASSLAQGSGNTIYF
v_call: TRBV12-3/TRBV12-4; j_call: TRBJ2-7; d_call: -; cdr3_length: 13; cdr3_aa: CASSSASGVEQYF
v_call: TRBV5-1; j_call: TRBJ2-7; d_call: -; cdr3_length: 15; cdr3_aa: CASSPEGRLVDEQYF
v_call: TRBV2; j_call: TRBJ2-7; d_call: TRBD1; cdr3_length: 15; cdr3_aa: CASSEALGTVYEQYF
v_call: TRBV7-2; j_call: TRBJ2-2; d_call: TRBD2; cdr3_length: 19; cdr3_aa: CASSLAPGLAGGPAGELFF
v_call: TRBV2; j_call: TRBJ2-5; d_call: TRBD1; cdr3_length: 15; cdr3_aa: CASSENRGAQETQYF
v_call: TRBV30; j_call: TRBJ1-1; d_call: TRBD1; cdr3_length: 17; cdr3_aa: CAWSRYRGWREGTEAFF
v_call: TRBV20-1; j_call: TRBJ1-4; d_call: TRBD1; cdr3_length: 14; cdr3_aa: CSARGQGRSEKLFF
v_call: TRBV6-2/TRBV6-3; j_call: TRBJ2-2; d_call: TRBD1; cdr3_length: 16; cdr3_aa: CATQDRAEIDTGELFF
v_call: TRBV29-1; j_call: TRBJ2-2; d_call: TRBD2; cdr3_length: 15; cdr3_aa: CSVGGGAANTGELFF
v_call: TRBV28; j_call: TRBJ1-2; d_call: TRBD1; cdr3_length: 15; cdr3_aa: CASSSRDRANYGYTF
v_call: TRBV2; j_call: TRBJ2-4; d_call: -; cdr3_length: 15; cdr3_aa: CASRPTGVAKNIQYF
v_call: TRBV6-2/TRBV6-3; j_call: TRBJ2-7; d_call: -; cdr3_length: 15; cdr3_aa: CASTALRDPAYEQYF
v_call: TRBV24-1; j_call: TRBJ2-7; d_call: -; cdr3_length: 12; cdr3_aa: CATSETGYEQYF
v_call: TRBV28; j_call: TRBJ2-5; d_call: -; cdr3_length: 14; cdr3_aa: CASSPGRPQETQYF
v_call: TRBV30; j_call: TRBJ1-5; d_call: -; cdr3_length: 15; cdr3_aa: CAWSDGLNGNQPQHF
v_call: TRBV7-2; j_call: TRBJ1-4; d_call: TRBD1; cdr3_length: 15; cdr3_aa: CASSTAGTGGEKLFF
v_call: TRBV14; j_call: TRBJ2-1; d_call: -; cdr3_length: 12; cdr3_aa: CASSQEPHEQFF
v_call: TRBV24-1; j_call: TRBJ1-2; d_call: -; cdr3_length: 13; cdr3_aa: CATSDLDAYGYTF
v_call: TRBV29-1; j_call: TRBJ1-1; d_call: -; cdr3_length: 14; cdr3_aa: CSAERARASTEAFF
v_call: TRBV28; j_call: TRBJ1-4; d_call: -; cdr3_length: 17; cdr3_aa: CASSWSGTDGTNEKLFF
v_call: TRBV9; j_call: TRBJ1-2; d_call: TRBD1; cdr3_length: 16; cdr3_aa: CASSYGGTGGNYGYTF
v_call: TRBV7-8; j_call: TRBJ2-5; d_call: -; cdr3_length: 14; cdr3_aa: CASSLLAWQETQYF
v_call: TRBV4-3; j_call: TRBJ2-7; d_call: TRBD2; cdr3_length: 17; cdr3_aa: CASSLRTSGQSSYEQYF
v_call: TRBV6-2/TRBV6-3; j_call: TRBJ1-3; d_call: -; cdr3_length: 14; cdr3_aa: CASSVRNSGNTIYF
v_call: TRBV20-1; j_call: TRBJ2-5; d_call: TRBD2; cdr3_length: 14; cdr3_aa: CSAWTSGSQETQYF
v_call: TRBV20-1; j_call: TRBJ2-5; d_call: -; cdr3_length: 15; cdr3_aa: CSARDLRDYQETQYF
v_call: TRBV15; j_call: TRBJ2-1; d_call: TRBD2; cdr3_length: 17; cdr3_aa: CATSSDKSGESYNEQFF
v_call: TRBV24-1; j_call: TRBJ1-2; d_call: -; cdr3_length: 13; cdr3_aa: CATSDQGNYGYTF
v_call: TRBV11-2; j_call: TRBJ2-3; d_call: TRBD2; cdr3_length: 16; cdr3_aa: CASSLGGLAEPDTQYF